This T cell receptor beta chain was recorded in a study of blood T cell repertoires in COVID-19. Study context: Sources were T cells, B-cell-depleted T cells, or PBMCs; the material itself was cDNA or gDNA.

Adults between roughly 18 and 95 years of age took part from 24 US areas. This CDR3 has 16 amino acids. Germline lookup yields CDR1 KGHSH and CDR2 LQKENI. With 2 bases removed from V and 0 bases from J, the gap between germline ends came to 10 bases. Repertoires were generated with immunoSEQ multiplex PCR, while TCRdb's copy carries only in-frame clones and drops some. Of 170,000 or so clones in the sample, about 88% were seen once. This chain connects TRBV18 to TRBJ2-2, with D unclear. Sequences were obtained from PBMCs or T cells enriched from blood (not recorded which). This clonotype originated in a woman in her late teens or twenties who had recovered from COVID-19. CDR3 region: CASSPGATANTGELFF. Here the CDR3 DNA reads TGTGCCAGCTCACCAGGAGCCACGGCGAACACCGGGGAGCTGTTTTTT.